This T cell receptor (beta chain) was profiled in a study of cytomegalovirus exposure and HLA in healthy donors. Study outcomes and limitations: The presence/absence work took it that sequencing depth was about the same across donors. Overall, approximately 150 TCR beta chains were annotated as cytomegalovirus-associated. Earlier findings revealed that most TCR beta V segments proved productive either about 87% or about 30% of the time. Because they were indistinguishable, some V segments, including TRBV6-2 and TRBV6-3, were excluded.

A note on this clone: As yet, its antigen is unknown.

This CDR3 is 14 amino acids long. Trimming pared 0 bases from V and 1 base from J, leaving 6 bases between. CDR1 and CDR2 from the germline V gene are SGHRS and YFSETQ. The PCR employed 60 Vbeta primers together with 13 Jbeta primers. Generated by immunoSEQ multiplex PCR, the TCRdb table keeps only in-frame clones and is missing some. Among about 83,000 clones, 65% to 75% were seen once, and the ten largest hold roughly 4.2%. Sequencing was performed on PBMCs. The rearrangement uses TRBV5-1 and TRBJ2-3; D ambiguous. This sequence originates from a man in his sixties in good health and CMV-seronegative. The CDR3 bases are TGCGCCAGCAGCTTGGACCTACGCACAGATACGCAGTATTTT. The encoded protein is CASSLDLRTDTQYF.